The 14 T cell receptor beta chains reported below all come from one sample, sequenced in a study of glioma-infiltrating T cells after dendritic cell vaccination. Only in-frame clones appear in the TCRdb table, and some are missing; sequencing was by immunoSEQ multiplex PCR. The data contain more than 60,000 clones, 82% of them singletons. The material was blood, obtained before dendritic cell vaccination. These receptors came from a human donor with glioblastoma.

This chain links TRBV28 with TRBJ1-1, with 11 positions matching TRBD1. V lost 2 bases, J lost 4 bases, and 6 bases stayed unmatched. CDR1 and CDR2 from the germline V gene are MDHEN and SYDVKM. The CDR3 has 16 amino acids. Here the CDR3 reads CASSLPLGTGGTEAFF. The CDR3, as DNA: TGTGCCAGCAGTTTACCTCTTGGGACAGGGGGCACTGAAGCTTTCTTT.

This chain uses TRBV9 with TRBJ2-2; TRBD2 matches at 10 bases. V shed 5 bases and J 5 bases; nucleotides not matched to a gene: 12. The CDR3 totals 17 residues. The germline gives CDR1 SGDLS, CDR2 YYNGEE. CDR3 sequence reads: CASRGLAKNKGTGELFF. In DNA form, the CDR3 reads TGTGCCAGCAGGGGACTAGCGAAGAATAAGGGTACCGGGGAGCTGTTTTTT.

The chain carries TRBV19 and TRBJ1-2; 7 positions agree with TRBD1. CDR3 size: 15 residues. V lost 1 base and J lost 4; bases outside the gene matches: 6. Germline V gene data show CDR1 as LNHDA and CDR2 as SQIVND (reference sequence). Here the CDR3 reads CASSIVHRGSYGYTF. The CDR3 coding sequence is TGTGCCAGTAGTATAGTTCACAGGGGCAGCTATGGCTACACCTTC.

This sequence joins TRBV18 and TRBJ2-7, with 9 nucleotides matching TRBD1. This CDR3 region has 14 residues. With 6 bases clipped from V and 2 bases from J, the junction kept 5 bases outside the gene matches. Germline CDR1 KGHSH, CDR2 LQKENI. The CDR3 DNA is TGTGCCAGCTCTCCCGGGACAGGGCCCTACGAGCAGTACTTC. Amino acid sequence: CASSPGTGPYEQYF.

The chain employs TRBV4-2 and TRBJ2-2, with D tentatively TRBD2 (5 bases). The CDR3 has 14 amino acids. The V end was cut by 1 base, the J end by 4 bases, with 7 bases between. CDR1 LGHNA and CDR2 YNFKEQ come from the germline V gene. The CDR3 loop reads CASSQATSTGELFF. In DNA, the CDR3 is TGTGCCAGCAGCCAAGCTACTAGCACCGGGGAGCTGTTTTTT.

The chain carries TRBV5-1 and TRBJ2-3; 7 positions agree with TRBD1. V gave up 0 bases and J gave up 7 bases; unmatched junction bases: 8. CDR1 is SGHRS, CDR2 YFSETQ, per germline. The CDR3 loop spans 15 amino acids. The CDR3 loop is CASSLDRGSLNTQYF. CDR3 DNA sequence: TGCGCCAGCAGCTTGGACAGGGGATCTTTAAATACGCAGTATTTT.

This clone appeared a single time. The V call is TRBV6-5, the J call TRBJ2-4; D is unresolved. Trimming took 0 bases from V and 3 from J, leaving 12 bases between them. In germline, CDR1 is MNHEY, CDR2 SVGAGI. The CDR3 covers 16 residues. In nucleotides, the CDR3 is TGTGCCAGCAGTTACTCGGTGGCCAATTTCAAAAACATTCAGTACTTC. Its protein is CASSYSVANFKNIQYF.

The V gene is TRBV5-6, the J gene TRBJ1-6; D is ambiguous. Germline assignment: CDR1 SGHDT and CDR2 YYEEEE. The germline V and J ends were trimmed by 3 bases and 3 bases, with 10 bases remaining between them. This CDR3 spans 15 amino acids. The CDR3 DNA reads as TGTGCCAGCAGCTCTCGACTGTTCTATAATTCACCCCTCCACTTT. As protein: CASSSRLFYNSPLHF.

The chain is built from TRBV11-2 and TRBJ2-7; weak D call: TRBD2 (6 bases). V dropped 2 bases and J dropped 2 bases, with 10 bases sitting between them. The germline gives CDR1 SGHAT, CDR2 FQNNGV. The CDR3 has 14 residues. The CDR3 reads CASSLSSATYEQYF. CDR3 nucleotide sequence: TGTGCCAGCAGCTTATCTAGCGCAACCTACGAGCAGTACTTC.

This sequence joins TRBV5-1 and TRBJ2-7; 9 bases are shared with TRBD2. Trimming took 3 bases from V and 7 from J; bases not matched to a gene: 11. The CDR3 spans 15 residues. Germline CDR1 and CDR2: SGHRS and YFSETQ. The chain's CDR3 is CASSWVAGEMGEQYF. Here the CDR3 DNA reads TGCGCCAGCAGCTGGGTAGCGGGGGAGATGGGGGAGCAGTACTTC.

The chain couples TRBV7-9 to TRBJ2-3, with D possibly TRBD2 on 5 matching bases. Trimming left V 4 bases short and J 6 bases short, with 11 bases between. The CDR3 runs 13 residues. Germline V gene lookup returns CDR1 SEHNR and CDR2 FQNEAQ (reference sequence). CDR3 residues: CASSSGLSDTQYF. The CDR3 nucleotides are TGTGCCAGCAGCTCCGGACTCTCTGATACGCAGTATTTT.

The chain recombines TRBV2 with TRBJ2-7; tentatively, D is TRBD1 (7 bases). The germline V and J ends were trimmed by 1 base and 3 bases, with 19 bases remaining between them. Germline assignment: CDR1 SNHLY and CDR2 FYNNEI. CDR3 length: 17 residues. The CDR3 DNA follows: TGTGCCAGCAGTGAAGGAAGGGGGCGGGACCACCACTACGAGCAGTACTTC. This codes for CASSEGRGRDHHYEQYF.

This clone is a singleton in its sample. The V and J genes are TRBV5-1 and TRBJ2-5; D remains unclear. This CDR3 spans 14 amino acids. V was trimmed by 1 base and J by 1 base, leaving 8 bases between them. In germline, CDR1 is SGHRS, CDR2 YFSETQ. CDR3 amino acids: CASSLQHSQETQYF. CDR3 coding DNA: TGCGCCAGCAGCTTGCAACACAGCCAAGAGACCCAGTACTTC. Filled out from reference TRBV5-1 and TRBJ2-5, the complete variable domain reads KAGVTQTPRYLIKTRGQQVTLSCSPISGHRSVSWYQQTPGQGLQFLFEYFSETQRNKGNFPGRFSGRQFSNSRSEMNVSTLELGDSALYLCASSLQHSQETQYFGPGTRLLVL.

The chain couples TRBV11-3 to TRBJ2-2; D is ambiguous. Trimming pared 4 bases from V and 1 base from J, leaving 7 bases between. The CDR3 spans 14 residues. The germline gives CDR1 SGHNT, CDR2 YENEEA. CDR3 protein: CASSSRWNTGELFF. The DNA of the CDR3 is TGTGCCAGCAGCTCCCGGTGGAACACCGGGGAGCTGTTTTTT.